These 7 T cell receptor beta chains were sequenced from one sample in a study. TCRdb called the 5' RACE reads again in MiXCR, with one record for every CDR3 protein. The data show tens of thousands of distinct CDR3 sequences, about 28% seen once. Source material: naive CD4+ T cells sorted from blood. The subset was: naive CD4+ T cells, CD4+CD45RA+CD25-. These receptors originate from a female donor with breast cancer.

This chain connects TRBV7-6 to TRBJ2-2; D is unresolved. Germline lookup yields CDR1 SGHVS and CDR2 FNYEAQ. The CDR3 length is 14 residues. V lost 5 bases, J lost 2 bases, and 9 bases lay in between. CDR3 in amino acids: CASSQMSNTGELFF. The CDR3 region has the DNA TGTGCCAGCAGCCAAATGAGTAACACCGGGGAGCTGTTTTTT.

As for this clonotype: At one end the junction does not follow the germline gene, possibly because of a read error. The chain recombines TRBV12-3 or TRBV12-4 with TRBJ2-1; 9 nucleotides align to TRBD2. This CDR3 comprises 15 residues. CDR3 sequence: CAGSLSWREGYEQFF. As DNA, the CDR3 is TGTGCCGGCAGTTTATCCTGGCGGGAGGGTTATGAGCAGTTCTTC.

This clonotype occurred a few times. CDR3 loop: CATRGRLSYEQYF. The DNA for the CDR3 is TGTGCCACCAGAGGACGGCTATCCTACGAGCAGTACTTC. The chain links TRBV10-3 to TRBJ2-7; no clear D. This CDR3 is 13 amino acids long. The V gene lost 10 bases and the J gene lost 1 base, with 14 bases spanning the gap. Looked up from germline, CDR1 is ENHRY and CDR2 is SYGVKD.

This clonotype was counted at least ten times. The chain is built from TRBV12-3 or TRBV12-4 and TRBJ1-2; 10 nucleotides line up with TRBD1. With V trimmed by 9 bases and J by 2 bases, 6 bases remained unmatched. This CDR3 has 14 residues. Here the CDR3 reads CASRPGQGNYGYTF. The DNA of the CDR3 is TGTGCCAGTAGACCGGGACAGGGGAACTATGGCTACACCTTC.

This clonotype was detected ten times or more. This chain joins TRBV7-2 and TRBJ2-3, with no clear D. V was trimmed by 1 base and J by 3 bases, leaving 2 bases between them. Germline V gene data show CDR1 as SGHTA and CDR2 as FQGNSA. The CDR3 sequence is 12 residues long. The CDR3 nucleotides read TGTGCCAGCAGCTTAGAAACAGATACGCAGTATTTT. It specifies CASSLETDTQYF.

A few counts support this clonotype. This rearrangement joins TRBV20-1 to TRBJ2-7, with 8 bases identical to TRBD1. The length of the CDR3 is 12 residues. Germline CDR1 is DFQATT and CDR2 is SNEGSKA (reference sequence). V gave up 2 bases and J gave up 3 bases; unmatched junction bases: 0. CDR3 amino acids: CSARTGGYEQYF. The CDR3 bases are TGCAGTGCTAGAACAGGGGGCTACGAGCAGTACTTC.

This clonotype has a count of ten or more. The chain joins TRBV27 to TRBJ2-7; maybe TRBD1 (7 bases). The length of the CDR3 is 16 residues. CDR1 is MNHEY, CDR2 SMNVEV, per germline (reference sequence). The V and J ends lost 2 bases and 4 bases respectively, with 18 bases between them. DNA of the CDR3: TGTGCCAGCAGTTTAGTCGGGACAGCGGGCTTATACGAGCAGTACTTC. It yields the protein CASSLVGTAGLYEQYF.